The 32 T cell receptor beta chains listed next were all sequenced from one sample in a study of beta chain features in type 1 diabetes. Sequencing targeted expressed TCRB transcripts, as all isolated RNA had been reverse transcribed. Assay used: immunoSEQ multiplex PCR; TCRdb lists only in-frame clones, some missing. The sample lists around 400,000 clones; roughly 16% were seen once. Input material: naive CD4+ T cells from blood. The receptors shown here come from a woman aged 18-29 years in good health.

The J gene is TRBJ2-5, the V gene TRBV7-2; TRBD1 agrees at 8 bases. Germline lookup yields CDR1 SGHTA and CDR2 FQGNSA. V lost 5 bases to trimming and J lost 2 bases; unmatched junction nucleotides: 4. This CDR3 is 14 amino acids long. The chain's CDR3 is CASSLRDRQETQYF. CDR3 nucleotides: TGTGCCAGCAGCCTTCGGGACAGGCAAGAGACCCAGTACTTC.

This clone was found a few times. The chain carries TRBV6-5 and TRBJ2-1; 8 bases fit TRBD2. CDR1 MNHEY and CDR2 SVGAGI come from the germline V gene. The CDR3 contains 15 residues. J was trimmed by 0 bases and V by 5 bases; bases with no gene match: 3. The CDR3 is CASSRTSFSYNEQFF. The CDR3 DNA sequence: TGTGCCAGCAGTCGGACTAGCTTCTCCTACAATGAGCAGTTCTTC.

This clone showed up just a few times. The V gene is TRBV9, the J gene TRBJ2-1; 7 nucleotides match TRBD2. Germline V lookup: CDR1 SGDLS, CDR2 YYNGEE. After removal of 0 bases from V and 5 bases from J, the junction contained 5 bases not matched to a gene. The CDR3 totals 15 residues. The CDR3, as DNA: TGTGCCAGCAGCGTAGGAAGCGGGATTGACAATGAGCAGTTCTTC. Translation gives CASSVGSGIDNEQFF.

The chain couples TRBV25-1 to TRBJ2-1; D possibly corresponds to TRBD1 (5 bases). CDR1 is MGHDK, CDR2 SYGVNS, per germline. This CDR3 is 15 amino acids long. The V gene lost 4 bases and the J gene lost 7 bases, with 17 bases spanning the gap. DNA for the CDR3: TGTGCCAGCAGTGCAAGGGGCACATTGGGGAATGAGCAGTTCTTC. Protein: CASSARGTLGNEQFF.

CDR3 in DNA: TGTGCCAGCAGTAGGACACCTCGAGTCCAAGAGACCCAGTACTTC. Residues: CASSRTPRVQETQYF. This chain joins TRBV9 and TRBJ2-5, with D tentatively TRBD1 (5 bases). CDR3 length equals 15 residues. Germline assignment: CDR1 SGDLS and CDR2 YYNGEE. Trimming removed 5 bases from V and 1 base from J, with 15 bases in between.

The J gene is TRBJ2-4, the V gene TRBV7-9, with D perhaps TRBD2 (5 bases). The CDR3 runs to 14 residues. Per the germline V gene, CDR1 is SEHNR and CDR2 is FQNEAQ (reference sequence). Trimming stripped 1 base from V and 5 bases from J, with 9 bases between. DNA for the CDR3: TGTGCCAGCAGCTTAGGAGGGCCGGAAAACATTCAGTACTTC. It codes for CASSLGGPENIQYF. Combining the CDR3 with reference TRBV7-9 and TRBJ2-4 gives the whole variable domain DTGVSQNPRHKITKRGQNVTFRCDPISEHNRLYWYRQTLGQGPEFLTYFQNEAQLEKSRLLSDRFSAERPKGSFSTLEIQRTEQGDSAMYLCASSLGGPENIQYFGAGTRLSVL.

The chain carries TRBV27 and TRBJ1-2, with D maybe TRBD1 (5 bases). Germline assignment: CDR1 MNHEY and CDR2 SMNVEV (reference sequence). This CDR3 is 14 amino acids long. Trimming stripped 6 bases from V and 6 bases from J, with 17 bases between. The CDR3: CASSLSRGLDGYTF. The CDR3 nucleotides read TGTGCCAGCAGCCTATCTAGGGGTTTGGATGGCTACACCTTC.

This clone was seen a few times. The chain recombines TRBV13 with TRBJ2-7; TRBD2 matches at 8 bases. J was trimmed by 7 bases and V by 5 bases; bases with no gene match: 10. The CDR3 runs 14 residues. Germline CDR1 PRHDT, CDR2 FYEKMQ (reference sequence). The CDR3 protein is CASSTREGLREQYF. CDR3 nucleotide sequence: TGTGCCAGCAGCACACGGGAGGGCCTTAGGGAGCAGTACTTC. The complete variable domain, with remaining parts taken from reference TRBV13 and TRBJ2-7, reads AAGVIQSPRHLIKEKRETATLKCYPIPRHDTVYWYQQGPGQDPQFLISFYEKMQSDKGSIPDRFSAQQFSDYHSELNMSSLELGDSALYFCASSTREGLREQYFGPGTRLTVT.

This clone was detected only a few times. The CDR3 sequence: CASSFTGNQPQHF. The CDR3 DNA reads as TGTGCCAGCAGTTTTACGGGGAATCAGCCCCAGCATTTT. The rearrangement joins TRBV6-5 to TRBJ1-5; D gene uncertain. CDR1 and CDR2 (germline): MNHEY, SVGAGI. V lost 4 bases and J 4 bases, leaving 8 bases between the germline ends. The CDR3 consists of 13 residues.

The chain employs TRBV30 and TRBJ1-5, with 9 bases fitting TRBD1. Unmatched junction bases numbered 0, after V lost 3 bases and J lost 3 bases. Germline-derived CDR1 and CDR2 are GTSNPN and SVGIG (reference sequence). The CDR3 has 13 residues. The CDR3: CAWRQGANQPQHF. CDR3 nucleotides: TGTGCCTGGAGACAGGGGGCCAATCAGCCCCAGCATTTT. Full variable domain (outside the CDR3, taken from reference TRBV30 and TRBJ1-5): SQTIHQWPATLVQPVGSPLSLECTVEGTSNPNLYWYRQAAGRGLQLLFYSVGIGQISSEVPQNLSASRPQDRQFILSSKKLLLSDSGFYLCAWRQGANQPQHFGDGTRLSIL.

This sequence joins TRBV4-3 and TRBJ2-7, with 9 bases matching TRBD1. The V segment lost 1 base and the J segment 4 bases; nucleotides outside the gene matches: 8. Per the germline V gene, CDR1 is LGHNA and CDR2 is YSLEER. This CDR3 is built from 16 residues. The DNA for the CDR3 is TGCGCCAGCAGCCAAGGGGTAGGGACAGGGTTTTACGAGCAGTACTTC. Its protein is CASSQGVGTGFYEQYF.

This clone was observed a few times. This chain joins TRBV2 and TRBJ2-3, with D hard to call. CDR1 is SNHLY and CDR2 is FYNNEI in the germline V gene. The length of the CDR3 is 14 residues. V was cut by 4 bases and J by 4 bases, with 12 bases left in between. The CDR3, as DNA: TGTGCCAGCAGTGCCCTAAATGTGGCAGATACGCAGTATTTT. This codes for CASSALNVADTQYF.

This clone appeared a few times. The J gene is TRBJ2-1, the V gene TRBV12-2; the table's D call, TRBD2, was not checked against the DNA. TRBV12-2 is noted as a pseudogene. This CDR3 contains 11 residues. CDR3 amino acids: CASRPGNEQFF. Written as DNA, the CDR3 is TGTGCAAGTCGCCCGGGGAATGAGCAGTTCTTC.

The chain is built from TRBV7-3 and TRBJ1-2; D may be TRBD1 (5 bases). The CDR3 totals 13 residues. V dropped 0 bases and J dropped 8 bases, with 10 bases sitting between them. Per the germline V gene, CDR1 is SGHTA and CDR2 is FQGTGA. The CDR3 nucleotides read TGTGCCAGCAGCTTAACGCAGGGAGGCGGCTACACCTTC. This sequence encodes CASSLTQGGGYTF.

This rearrangement joins TRBV7-9 to TRBJ2-3; the D is unclear. CDR3 size: 11 residues. Germline assignment: CDR1 SEHNR and CDR2 FQNEAQ (reference sequence). The V gene lost 3 bases and the J gene lost 8 bases, with 6 bases spanning the gap. Here the CDR3 DNA reads TGTGCCAGCAGCTTGATCGGTACGCAGTATTTT. This codes for CASSLIGTQYF.

The chain employs TRBV29-1 and TRBJ1-3, with 7 positions matching TRBD1. CDR1 and CDR2 (germline): SQVTM, ANQGSEA. V lost 4 bases, J lost 4 bases, and 7 bases stayed unmatched. The CDR3 is 14 residues long. CDR3 sequence (DNA): TGCAGCGTTGTACAAGGGGGCAGAGGAAACACCATATATTTT. This gives the protein CSVVQGGRGNTIYF.

This clone has only a few counts. This chain uses TRBV11-2 with TRBJ2-3, with a tentative D call TRBD2 (6 bases). Germline CDR1 is SGHAT and CDR2 is FQNNGV. Trimming took off 5 bases at V and 8 bases at J, with 17 bases between the two ends. There are 14 residues in the CDR3. The CDR3 DNA is TGTGCCAGCAGCCAGGCGGTAGCGGAGGGTACGCAGTATTTT. Translation: CASSQAVAEGTQYF.

In DNA, the CDR3 is TGTGCCAGCAGCTTGGCGGACAGGCCTAACTACGAGCAGTACTTC. Amino acids: CASSLADRPNYEQYF. V gene TRBV5-6 combines with J gene TRBJ2-7; 7 nucleotides align to TRBD1. The junction had 6 bases not matched to a gene; V was cut back by 0 bases and J by 3 bases. The CDR3 has 15 residues. Germline-derived CDR1 and CDR2 are SGHDT and YYEEEE.

V usage is TRBV18 and J usage is TRBJ1-1, with 7 positions matching TRBD1. Germline values: CDR1 KGHSH, CDR2 LQKENI. The CDR3 loop spans 13 amino acids. The junction had 6 bases not matched to a gene; V was cut back by 6 bases and J by 5 bases. This CDR3 is CASSLGQDTEAFF. The CDR3 nucleotides read TGTGCCAGCTCTCTCGGACAGGATACTGAAGCTTTCTTT.

This clone has only a few counts. This chain connects TRBV7-2 to TRBJ2-1; weak D call: TRBD2 (6 bases). The CDR3 is 17 amino acids. V lost 3 bases, J lost 0 bases, and 15 bases lay in between. Germline assignment: CDR1 SGHTA and CDR2 FQGNSA. The CDR3 DNA reads TGTGCCAGCAGCTTGGGGTTAGCGGCAAACTCCTACAATGAGCAGTTCTTC. This encodes CASSLGLAANSYNEQFF. The full variable domain, in which reference TRBV7-2 and TRBJ2-1 provide the parts outside the CDR3, is GAGVSQSPSNKVTEKGKDVELRCDPISGHTALYWYRQSLGQGLEFLIYFQGNSAPDKSGLPSDRFSAERTGGSVSTLTIQRTQQEDSAVYLCASSLGLAANSYNEQFFGPGTRLTVL.

This clone was recorded a few times. The sample contains more than one DNA sequence encoding this CDR3. This chain links TRBV30 with TRBJ2-1, with 13 bases fitting TRBD2. V was clipped by 0 bases and J by 8 bases; unmatched bases: 1. Germline V gives CDR1 GTSNPN, CDR2 SVGIG (reference sequence). The length of the CDR3 is 14 residues. In DNA, the CDR3 is TGTGCCTGGAGTGTAGGACTAGCGGGAGATGAGCAGTTCTTC. Its protein is CAWSVGLAGDEQFF.

V is TRBV7-6 and J is TRBJ2-3; 14 bases are shared with TRBD2. Germline trimming cut 5 bases from V and 3 bases from J; bases unmatched to any gene: 10. The CDR3 runs to 18 residues. CDR1 is SGHVS, CDR2 FNYEAQ, per germline. CDR3 bases: TGTGCCAGCAGCCCCTCAGCTCGACTAGCGGGAGGGACAGATACGCAGTATTTT. Amino acids: CASSPSARLAGGTDTQYF.

This clone was counted a few times. The chain links TRBV28 to TRBJ2-3; D unclear. This CDR3 is 16 amino acids long. Trimming removed 4 bases at V and 0 bases at J, with 14 bases between. The germline gives CDR1 MDHEN, CDR2 SYDVKM. CDR3 bases: TGTGCCAGCAGTTACGTAAGCCCGATTAGCACAGATACGCAGTATTTT. Protein product: CASSYVSPISTDTQYF.

As DNA, the CDR3 is TGTGCCAGCAGCTTAAATCCAGGGGGCTTGACTGAAGCTTTCTTT. Encoded protein: CASSLNPGGLTEAFF. This chain joins TRBV7-3 and TRBJ1-1; TRBD1 agrees at 8 bases. V gave up 1 base and J gave up 5 bases; unmatched junction bases: 6. CDR3 size: 15 residues. Germline V gene sequence: CDR1 SGHTA, CDR2 FQGTGA. Supplemented by reference TRBV7-3 and TRBJ1-1, the full variable domain reads GAGVSQTPSNKVTEKGKYVELRCDPISGHTALYWYRQSLGQGPEFLIYFQGTGAADDSGLPNDRFFAVRPEGSVSTLKIQRTERGDSAVYLCASSLNPGGLTEAFFGQGTRLTVV.

Only a few counts were recorded for this clone. The chain carries TRBV7-3 and TRBJ2-2; 9 bases line up with TRBD1. V lost 3 bases, J lost 7 bases, and 6 bases stayed unmatched. The germline V gene encodes CDR1 SGHTA and CDR2 FQGTGA. The CDR3 loop spans 15 amino acids. CDR3 coding DNA: TGTGCCAGCAGCTTGAGGGGACAGGGAGACGGGGAGCTGTTTTTT. Amino acid sequence: CASSLRGQGDGELFF.

The chain links TRBV29-1 to TRBJ2-4; D might be TRBD2 (6 bases). Germline CDR1 SQVTM, CDR2 ANQGSEA. This CDR3 is 12 amino acids long. V lost 3 bases to trimming and J lost 6 bases, with 9 bases between them. Written as DNA, the CDR3 is TGCAGCGTTGAGCTGGGGGGAAACATTCAGTACTTC. Its protein is CSVELGGNIQYF.

The chain is built from TRBV30 and TRBJ1-1; D is undetermined. There are 16 residues in the CDR3. CDR1 is GTSNPN and CDR2 is SVGIG in the germline V gene (reference sequence). Trimming took 0 bases from V and 0 from J, leaving 14 bases between them. The CDR3 region is CAWSVLSPGMNTEAFF. In DNA, the CDR3 is TGTGCCTGGAGTGTATTGTCGCCAGGAATGAACACTGAAGCTTTCTTT.

The CDR3 nucleotides read TGTGCCAGCAGCCCTCGCGGGACTAGCGGGAGCTCCTACAATGAGCAGTTCTTC. Translated, it gives CASSPRGTSGSSYNEQFF. The chain combines TRBV7-2 with TRBJ2-1; 14 nucleotides line up with TRBD2. This CDR3 has 18 amino acids. The junction had 6 bases not matched to a gene; V was cut back by 5 bases and J by 0 bases. Germline V gene data show CDR1 as SGHTA and CDR2 as FQGNSA.

The V call is TRBV6-5, the J call TRBJ2-3, with TRBD2 matching over 7 bases. J lost 4 bases, V lost 6 bases, and 10 bases had no gene match. The CDR3 extends over 15 amino acids. The germline gives CDR1 MNHEY, CDR2 SVGAGI. CDR3 amino acids: CASRILASASDTQYF. The DNA of the CDR3 is TGTGCCAGCAGGATACTAGCGTCCGCCTCAGATACGCAGTATTTT.

V and J are TRBV29-1 and TRBJ2-7; tentatively, D is TRBD1 (6 bases). This CDR3 is built from 14 residues. The V end was cut by 4 bases, the J end by 2 bases, with 15 bases between. Germline V CDR1 and CDR2: SQVTM, ANQGSEA. The CDR3 spells CSVGGTPLTYEQYF. CDR3 bases: TGCAGCGTTGGTGGGACACCTTTAACCTACGAGCAGTACTTC.

This clone was seen a few times. The chain uses TRBV30 and TRBJ1-1, with a weak D call TRBD1 (6 bases). The CDR3 covers 15 residues. Trimming cost V 2 bases and J 7 bases, with 20 bases left between them. Germline V CDR1 and CDR2: GTSNPN, SVGIG (reference sequence). The CDR3 spells CAWSYSVGTLFEAFF. The CDR3 DNA sequence: TGTGCCTGGAGTTATTCCGTCGGGACACTATTTGAAGCTTTCTTT.

This clone has just a few counts. The chain has TRBV19 and TRBJ2-1, with 7 bases identical to TRBD1. Germline V gene data show CDR1 as LNHDA and CDR2 as SQIVND (reference sequence). V gave up 10 bases and J gave up 3 bases; unmatched junction bases: 9. The CDR3 contains 14 residues. The CDR3 nucleotides are TGTGCCACCTTACAGGGGAAAGGCTACAATGAGCAGTTCTTC. Amino acids: CATLQGKGYNEQFF.